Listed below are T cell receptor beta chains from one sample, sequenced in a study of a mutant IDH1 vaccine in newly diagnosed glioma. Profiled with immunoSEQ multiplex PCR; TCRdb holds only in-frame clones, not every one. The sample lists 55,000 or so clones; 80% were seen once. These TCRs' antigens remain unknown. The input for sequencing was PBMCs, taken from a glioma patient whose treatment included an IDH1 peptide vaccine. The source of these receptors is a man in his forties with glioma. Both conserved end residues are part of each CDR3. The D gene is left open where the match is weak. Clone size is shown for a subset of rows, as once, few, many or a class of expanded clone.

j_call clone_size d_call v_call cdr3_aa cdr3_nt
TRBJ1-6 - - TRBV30 CASHTQKRVYNSPLHF TGTGCCAGCCACACCCAAAAGCGCGTTTATAATTCACCCCTCCACTTT
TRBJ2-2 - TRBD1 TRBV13 CASSRQQGTGELFF TGTGCCAGCAGCCGACAACAGGGGACCGGGGAGCTGTTTTTT
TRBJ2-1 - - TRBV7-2 CASSLVRVYNEQFF TGTGCCAGCAGCTTAGTCCGGGTATACAATGAGCAGTTCTTC
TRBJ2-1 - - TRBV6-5 CASSYGPGPYNEQFF TGTGCCAGCAGTTACGGACCGGGACCCTACAATGAGCAGTTCTTC
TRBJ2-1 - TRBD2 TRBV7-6 CASLQGLAGYNEQFF TGTGCCAGCTTACAGGGACTAGCGGGTTACAATGAGCAGTTCTTC
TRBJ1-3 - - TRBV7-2 CASSRSTGKGNTIYF TGTGCCAGCAGCCGCTCTACAGGGAAAGGAAACACCATATATTTT
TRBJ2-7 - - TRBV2 CASAGGGTVTYEQYF TGTGCCAGCGCGGGGGGAGGGACAGTAACCTACGAGCAGTACTTC
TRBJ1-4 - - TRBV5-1 CASKLEGEKLFF TGCGCCAGCAAGTTGGAGGGTGAAAAACTGTTTTTT
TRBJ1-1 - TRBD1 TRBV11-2 CASSFPDRSEAFF TGTGCCAGCAGCTTCCCGGACAGGAGCGAAGCTTTCTTT
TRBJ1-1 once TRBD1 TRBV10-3 CAISGTVNTEAFF TGTGCCATCAGCGGGACAGTGAACACTGAAGCTTTCTTT
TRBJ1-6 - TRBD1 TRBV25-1 CASSGLGQGDSPLHF TGTGCCAGCAGTGGCCTGGGACAGGGGGATTCACCCCTCCACTTT
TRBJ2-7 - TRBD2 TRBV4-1 CASSRTTSGDYEQYF TGCGCCAGCAGCCGGACGACTAGCGGGGACTACGAGCAGTACTTC
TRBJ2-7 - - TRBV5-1 CASSLRGDEQYF TGCGCCAGCAGCTTGCGAGGGGACGAGCAGTACTTC
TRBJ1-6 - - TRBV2 CASSELAELYLHF TGTGCCAGCAGTGAACTCGCGGAGTTGTACCTCCACTTT
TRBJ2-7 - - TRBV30 CAWSVGGPEQYF TGTGCCTGGAGTGTAGGGGGGCCAGAGCAGTACTTC
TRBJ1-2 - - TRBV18 CASSPRTRDLGGYTF TGTGCCAGCTCACCACGTACACGGGACCTGGGTGGCTACACCTTC
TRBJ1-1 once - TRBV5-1 CASSRDGQNTEAFF TGCGCCAGCAGCCGGGATGGCCAGAACACTGAAGCTTTCTTT
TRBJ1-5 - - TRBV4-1 CASSQEIYRPQHF TGCGCCAGCAGCCAAGAGATTTATCGGCCCCAGCATTTT
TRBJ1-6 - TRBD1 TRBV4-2 CASSQGGRGISPLHF TGTGCCAGCAGCCAAGGCGGCAGGGGGATTTCACCCCTCCACTTT
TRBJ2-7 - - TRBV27 CASSLYSYEQYF TGTGCCAGCAGTTTGTACTCCTACGAGCAGTACTTC
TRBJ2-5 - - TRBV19 CASSSRFEETQYF TGTGCCAGTAGTTCACGGTTCGAAGAGACCCAGTACTTC
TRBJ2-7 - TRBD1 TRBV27 CASSLGQDYEQYF TGTGCCAGCAGTTTGGGACAGGACTACGAGCAGTACTTC
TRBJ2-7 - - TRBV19 CASGGPYEQYF TGTGCCAGCGGAGGACCCTACGAGCAGTACTTC
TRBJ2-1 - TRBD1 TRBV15 CATSSGTGGRHNEQFF TGTGCCACCAGCAGCGGGACAGGGGGCCGTCACAATGAGCAGTTCTTC
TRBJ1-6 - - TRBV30 CAWSGASSYNSPLHF TGTGCCTGGAGTGGTGCGAGCTCCTATAATTCACCCCTCCACTTT
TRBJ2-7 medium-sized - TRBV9 CASSVGGEYEQYF TGTGCCAGCAGCGTAGGAGGCGAGTACGAGCAGTACTTC
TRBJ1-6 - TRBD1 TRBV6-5 CASSYGGTVRSPLHF TGTGCCAGCAGTTATGGGGGGACAGTGAGGTCACCCCTCCACTTT
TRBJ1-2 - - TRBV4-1 CASSQDGFPPRGYTF TGCGCCAGCAGCCAAGATGGATTTCCCCCTCGGGGCTACACCTTC
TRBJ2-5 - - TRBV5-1 CASSLRGGDAGETQYF TGCGCCAGCAGCTTAAGGGGTGGGGACGCGGGAGAGACCCAGTACTTC
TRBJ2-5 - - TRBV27 CASSSGGRQETQYF TGTGCCAGCAGCTCTGGGGGTCGCCAAGAGACCCAGTACTTC
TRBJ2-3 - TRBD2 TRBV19 CASSMLAGSTDTQYF TGTGCCAGTAGTATGCTAGCGGGGAGCACAGATACGCAGTATTTT